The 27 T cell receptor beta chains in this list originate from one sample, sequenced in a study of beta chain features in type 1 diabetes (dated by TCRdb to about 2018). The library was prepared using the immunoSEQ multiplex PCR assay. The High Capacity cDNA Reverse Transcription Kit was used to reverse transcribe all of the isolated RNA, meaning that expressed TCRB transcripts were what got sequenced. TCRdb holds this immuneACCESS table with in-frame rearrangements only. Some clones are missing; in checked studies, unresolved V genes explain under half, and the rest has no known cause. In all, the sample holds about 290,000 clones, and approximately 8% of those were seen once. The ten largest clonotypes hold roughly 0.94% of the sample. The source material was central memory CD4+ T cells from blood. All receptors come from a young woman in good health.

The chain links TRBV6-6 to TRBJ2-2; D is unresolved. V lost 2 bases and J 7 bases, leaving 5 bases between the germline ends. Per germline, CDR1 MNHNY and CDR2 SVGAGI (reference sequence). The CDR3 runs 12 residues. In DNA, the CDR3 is TGTGCCAGCAGTTACCTGCTCGGGGAGCTGTTTTTT. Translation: CASSYLLGELFF.

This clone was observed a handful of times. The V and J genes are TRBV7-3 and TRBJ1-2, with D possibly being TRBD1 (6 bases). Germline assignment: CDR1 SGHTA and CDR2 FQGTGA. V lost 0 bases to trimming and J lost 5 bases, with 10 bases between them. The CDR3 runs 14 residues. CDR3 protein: CASSLTSGQYGYTF. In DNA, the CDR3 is TGTGCCAGCAGCTTAACGTCCGGACAGTATGGCTACACCTTC.

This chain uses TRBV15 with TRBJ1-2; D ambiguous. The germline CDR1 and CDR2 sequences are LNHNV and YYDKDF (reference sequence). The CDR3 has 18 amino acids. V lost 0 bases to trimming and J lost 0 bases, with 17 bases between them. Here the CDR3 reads CATSRDLKGTTANYGYTF. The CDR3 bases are TGTGCCACCAGCAGAGATCTTAAGGGCACCACTGCTAACTATGGCTACACCTTC.

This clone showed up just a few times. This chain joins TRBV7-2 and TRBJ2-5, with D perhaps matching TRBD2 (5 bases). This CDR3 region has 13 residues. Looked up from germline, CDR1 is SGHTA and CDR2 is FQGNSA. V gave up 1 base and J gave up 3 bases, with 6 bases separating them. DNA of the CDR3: TGTGCCAGCAGCTTAGTCGGGGAAGAGACCCAGTACTTC. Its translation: CASSLVGEETQYF.

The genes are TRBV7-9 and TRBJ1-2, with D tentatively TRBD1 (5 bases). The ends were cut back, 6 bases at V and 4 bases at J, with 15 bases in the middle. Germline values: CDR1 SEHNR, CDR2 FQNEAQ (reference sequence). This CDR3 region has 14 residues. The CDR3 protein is CASSWDGTLYGYTF. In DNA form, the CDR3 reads TGTGCCAGCAGTTGGGACGGGACCCTCTATGGCTACACCTTC.

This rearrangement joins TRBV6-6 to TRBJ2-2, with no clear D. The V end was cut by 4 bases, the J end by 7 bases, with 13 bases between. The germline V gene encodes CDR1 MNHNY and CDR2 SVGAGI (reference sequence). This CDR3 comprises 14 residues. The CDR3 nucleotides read TGTGCCAGCAGTTTGAATGATGACCTCGGGGAGCTGTTTTTT. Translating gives CASSLNDDLGELFF.

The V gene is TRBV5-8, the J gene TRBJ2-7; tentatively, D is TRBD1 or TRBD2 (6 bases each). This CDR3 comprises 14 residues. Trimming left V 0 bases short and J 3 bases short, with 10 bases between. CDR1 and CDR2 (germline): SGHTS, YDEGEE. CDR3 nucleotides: TGTGCCAGCAGCTTGGATAGGGGGGTCTACGAGCAGTACGTC. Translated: CASSLDRGVYEQYV.

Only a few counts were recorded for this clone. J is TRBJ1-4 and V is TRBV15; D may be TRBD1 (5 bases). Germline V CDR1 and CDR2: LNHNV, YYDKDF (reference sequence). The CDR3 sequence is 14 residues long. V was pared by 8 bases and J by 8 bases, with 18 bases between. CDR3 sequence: CATSRDGVQEKLFF. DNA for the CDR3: TGTGCCACCTCTAGGGACGGAGTTCAGGAAAAACTGTTTTTT.

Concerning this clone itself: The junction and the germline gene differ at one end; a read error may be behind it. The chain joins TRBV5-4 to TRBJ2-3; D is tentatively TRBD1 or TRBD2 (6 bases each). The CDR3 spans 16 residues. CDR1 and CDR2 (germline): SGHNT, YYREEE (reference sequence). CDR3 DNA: TGCGCCAGCAGCCAGGCCGACAGGCGGGGCGCAGATACGCAGTATTTT. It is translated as CASSQADRRGADTQYF.

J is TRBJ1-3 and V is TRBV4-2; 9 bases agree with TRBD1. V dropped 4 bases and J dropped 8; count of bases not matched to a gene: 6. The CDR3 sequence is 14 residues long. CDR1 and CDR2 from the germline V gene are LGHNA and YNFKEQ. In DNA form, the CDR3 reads TGTGCCAGCAGCCCTCGGACAGGGGACCACACCATATATTTT. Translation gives CASSPRTGDHTIYF.

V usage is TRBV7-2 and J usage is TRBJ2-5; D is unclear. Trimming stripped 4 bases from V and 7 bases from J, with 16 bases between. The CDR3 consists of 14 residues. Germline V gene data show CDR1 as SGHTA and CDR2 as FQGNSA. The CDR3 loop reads CASSSHGVIPTQYF. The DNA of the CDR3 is TGTGCCAGCAGCTCCCATGGGGTCATTCCGACCCAGTACTTC. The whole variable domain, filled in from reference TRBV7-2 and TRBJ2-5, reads GAGVSQSPSNKVTEKGKDVELRCDPISGHTALYWYRQSLGQGLEFLIYFQGNSAPDKSGLPSDRFSAERTGGSVSTLTIQRTQQEDSAVYLCASSSHGVIPTQYFGPGTRLLVL.

This chain's CDR3 is CASSQFPIDYGYTF. Here the CDR3 DNA reads TGTGCCAGCAGCCAATTCCCCATTGACTATGGCTACACCTTC. The V and J genes are TRBV16 and TRBJ1-2; D is undetermined. The CDR3 is 14 residues long. Germline CDR1 KGHSY, CDR2 FQNENV. Trimming pared 1 base from V and 3 bases from J, leaving 9 bases between.

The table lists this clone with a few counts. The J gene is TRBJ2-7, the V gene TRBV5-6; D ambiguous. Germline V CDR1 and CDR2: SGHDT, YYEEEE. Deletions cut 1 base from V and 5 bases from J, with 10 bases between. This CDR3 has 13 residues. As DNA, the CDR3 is TGTGCCAGCAGCTTGCTGGCAGCCCACGAGCAGTACGTC. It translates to CASSLLAAHEQYV.

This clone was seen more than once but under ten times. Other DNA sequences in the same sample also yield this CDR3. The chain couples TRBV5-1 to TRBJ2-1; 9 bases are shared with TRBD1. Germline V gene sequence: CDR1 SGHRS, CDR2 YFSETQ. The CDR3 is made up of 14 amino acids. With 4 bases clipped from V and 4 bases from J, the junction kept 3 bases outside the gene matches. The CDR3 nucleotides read TGCGCCAGCAGCCCGGGACAGGGTTACAATGAGCAGTTCTTC. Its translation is CASSPGQGYNEQFF.

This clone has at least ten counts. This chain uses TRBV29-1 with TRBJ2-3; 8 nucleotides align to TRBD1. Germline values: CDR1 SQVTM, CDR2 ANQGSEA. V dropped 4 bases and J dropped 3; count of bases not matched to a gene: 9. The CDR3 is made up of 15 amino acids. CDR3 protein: CSVVPSGGKTDTQYF. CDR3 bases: TGCAGCGTTGTTCCTTCAGGGGGCAAGACAGATACGCAGTATTTT.

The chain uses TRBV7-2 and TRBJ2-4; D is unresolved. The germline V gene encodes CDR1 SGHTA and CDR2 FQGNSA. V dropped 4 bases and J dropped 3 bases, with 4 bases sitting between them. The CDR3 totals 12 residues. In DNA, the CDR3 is TGTGCCAGCAGCTGGGGCAAAAACATTCAGTACTTC. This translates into CASSWGKNIQYF.

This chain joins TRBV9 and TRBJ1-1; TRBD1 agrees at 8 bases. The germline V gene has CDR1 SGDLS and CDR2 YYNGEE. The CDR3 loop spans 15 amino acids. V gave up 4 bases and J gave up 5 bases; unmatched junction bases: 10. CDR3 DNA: TGTGCCAGCAGCAAACCGCAGGGGGCAAGTACTGAAGCTTTCTTT. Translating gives CASSKPQGASTEAFF.

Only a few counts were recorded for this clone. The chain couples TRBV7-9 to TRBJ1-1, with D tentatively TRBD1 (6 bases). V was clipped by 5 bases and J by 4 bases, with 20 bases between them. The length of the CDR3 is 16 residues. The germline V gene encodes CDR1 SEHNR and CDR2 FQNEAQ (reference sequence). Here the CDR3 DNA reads TGTGCCAGCAGCCCAGGGGAGTTAAGACCGAGCACTGAAGCTTTCTTT. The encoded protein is CASSPGELRPSTEAFF.

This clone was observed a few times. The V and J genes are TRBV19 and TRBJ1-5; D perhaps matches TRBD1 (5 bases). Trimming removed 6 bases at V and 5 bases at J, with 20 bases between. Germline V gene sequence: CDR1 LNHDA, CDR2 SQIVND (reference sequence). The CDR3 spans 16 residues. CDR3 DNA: TGTGCCAGTAGGGGCAGACCCCGGGGCGGCCATCAGCCCCAGCATTTT. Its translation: CASRGRPRGGHQPQHF. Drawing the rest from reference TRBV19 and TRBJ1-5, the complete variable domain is DGGITQSPKYLFRKEGQNVTLSCEQNLNHDAMYWYRQDPGQGLRLIYYSQIVNDFQKGDIAEGYSVSREKKESFPLTVTSAQKNPTAFYLCASRGRPRGGHQPQHFGDGTRLSIL.

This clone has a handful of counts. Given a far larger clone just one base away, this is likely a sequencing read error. This chain's CDR3 is CASSSGGASSYNEQFF. The DNA for the CDR3 is TGCGCCAGCAGCTCCGGCGGGGCCAGCTCCTACAATGAGCAGTTCTTC. This chain links TRBV4-3 with TRBJ2-1; D is perhaps TRBD2 (6 bases). Germline assignment: CDR1 LGHNA and CDR2 YSLEER. The V gene lost 5 bases and the J gene lost 0 bases, with 14 bases spanning the gap. This CDR3 region has 16 residues.

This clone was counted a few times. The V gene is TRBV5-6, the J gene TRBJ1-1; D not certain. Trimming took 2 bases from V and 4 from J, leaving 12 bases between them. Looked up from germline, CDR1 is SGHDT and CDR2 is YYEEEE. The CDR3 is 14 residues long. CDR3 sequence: CASSFALRGTEAFF. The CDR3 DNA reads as TGTGCCAGCAGCTTTGCCCTCCGAGGCACTGAAGCTTTCTTT.

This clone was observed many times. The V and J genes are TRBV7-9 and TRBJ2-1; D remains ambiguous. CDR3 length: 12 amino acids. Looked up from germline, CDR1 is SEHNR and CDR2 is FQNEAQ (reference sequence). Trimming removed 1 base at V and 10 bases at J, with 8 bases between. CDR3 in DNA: TGTGCCAGCAGCTTAGATTGGCGGGAGCAGTTCTTC. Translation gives CASSLDWREQFF.

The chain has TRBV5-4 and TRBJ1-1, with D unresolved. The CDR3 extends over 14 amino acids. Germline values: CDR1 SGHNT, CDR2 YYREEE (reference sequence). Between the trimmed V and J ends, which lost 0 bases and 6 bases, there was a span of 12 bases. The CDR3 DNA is TGTGCCAGCAGCTTGGGTTTCATCACCCCTGAAGCTTTCTTT. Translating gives CASSLGFITPEAFF.

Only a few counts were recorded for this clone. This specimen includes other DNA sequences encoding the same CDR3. CDR3: CASAYQETQYF. Here the CDR3 DNA reads TGTGCCAGCGCGTACCAAGAGACCCAGTACTTC. The J gene is TRBJ2-5, the V gene TRBV2; D gene unclear. The V gene lost 8 bases and the J gene lost 0 bases, with 4 bases spanning the gap. Germline-derived CDR1 and CDR2 are SNHLY and FYNNEI. The CDR3 runs 11 residues.

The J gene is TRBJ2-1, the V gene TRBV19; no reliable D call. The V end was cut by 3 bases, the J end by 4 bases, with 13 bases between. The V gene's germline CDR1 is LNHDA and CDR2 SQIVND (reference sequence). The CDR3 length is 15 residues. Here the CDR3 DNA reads TGTGCCAGTAGTATGCAGACGCTGATTTACAATGAGCAGTTCTTC. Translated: CASSMQTLIYNEQFF. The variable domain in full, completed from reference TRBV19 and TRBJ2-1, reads DGGITQSPKYLFRKEGQNVTLSCEQNLNHDAMYWYRQDPGQGLRLIYYSQIVNDFQKGDIAEGYSVSREKKESFPLTVTSAQKNPTAFYLCASSMQTLIYNEQFFGPGTRLTVL.

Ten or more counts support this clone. DNA of the CDR3: TGTGCCAGCAGCCGCGGGGGCTCCGCAGCGGAGCAGTTCTTC. Translated, it gives CASSRGGSAAEQFF. The rearrangement joins TRBV14 to TRBJ2-1; D possibly corresponds to TRBD2 (7 bases). CDR3 size: 14 residues. The germline gives CDR1 SGHDN, CDR2 FVKESK. Trimming pared 4 bases from V and 10 bases from J, leaving 17 bases between.

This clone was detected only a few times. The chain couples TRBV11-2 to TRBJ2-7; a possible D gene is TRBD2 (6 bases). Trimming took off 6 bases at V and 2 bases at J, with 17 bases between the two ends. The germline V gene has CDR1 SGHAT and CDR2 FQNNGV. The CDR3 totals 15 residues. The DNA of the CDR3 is TGTGCCAGCAGGTCCCCTAGGGCGGGACCCTACGAGCAGTACTTC. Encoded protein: CASRSPRAGPYEQYF.